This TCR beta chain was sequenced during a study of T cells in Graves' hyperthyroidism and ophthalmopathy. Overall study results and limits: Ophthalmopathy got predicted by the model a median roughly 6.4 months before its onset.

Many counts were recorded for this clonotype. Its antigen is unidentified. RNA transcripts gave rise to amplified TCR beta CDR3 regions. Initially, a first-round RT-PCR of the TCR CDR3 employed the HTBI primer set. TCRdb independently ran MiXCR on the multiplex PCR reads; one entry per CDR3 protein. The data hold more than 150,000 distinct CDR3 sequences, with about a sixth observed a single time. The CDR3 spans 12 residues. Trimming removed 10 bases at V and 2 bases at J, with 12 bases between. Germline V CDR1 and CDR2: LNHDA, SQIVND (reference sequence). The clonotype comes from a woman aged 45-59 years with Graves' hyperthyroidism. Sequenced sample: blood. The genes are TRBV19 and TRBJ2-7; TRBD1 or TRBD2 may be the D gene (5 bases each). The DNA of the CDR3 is TGTGCCACTAGGGACGGCCCCTACGAGCAGTACTTC. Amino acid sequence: CATRDGPYEQYF.